Listed below are T cell receptor beta chains from one sample, sequenced in a study of blood T cell repertoires in COVID-19. The protocol was immunoSEQ multiplex PCR, while the TCRdb copy is restricted to in-frame clones and leaves out a portion. The table has 150,000 to 170,000 clones, around 84% seen once. Sequences were obtained from peripheral blood. The source is an elderly man with acute or convalescent COVID-19. Each CDR3 is given with its conserved first and last residue. The D gene is left open where the match is weak. Some rows have no size entry. The others give once, few or many, or a class for an expanded clone.

j_call | v_call | d_call | clone_size | cdr3_nt | cdr3_aa
TRBJ1-2 | TRBV11-2 | - | few | TGTGCCAGCAGCTTAGGAGGGACAAAGGGCTACACCTTC | CASSLGGTKGYTF
TRBJ1-5 | TRBV19 | - | - | TGTGCCAGTAGTATAGATGGTGAGAAGCCCCAGCATTTT | CASSIDGEKPQHF
TRBJ1-1 | TRBV9 | - | - | TGTGCCAGCAGCGCGAGGGAGGGGTACACTGAAGCTTTCTTT | CASSAREGYTEAFF
TRBJ2-2 | TRBV19 | - | - | TGTGCCAGTAGTATGAGGGCAGGGGCGAACACCGGGGAGCTGTTTTTT | CASSMRAGANTGELFF
TRBJ2-2 | TRBV2 | TRBD2 | - | TGTGCCAGCCGCCGGGGGGAGAACACCGGGGAGCTGTTTTTT | CASRRGENTGELFF
TRBJ2-1 | TRBV3-1/TRBV3-2 | - | once | TGTGCCAGCAGCCAAGGGCGGAGCTCCTACAATGAGCAGTTCTTC | CASSQGRSSYNEQFF
TRBJ1-2 | TRBV30 | TRBD1 | few | TGTGCCTGGGCCCCGGGACAGGGGCCGGGTAACTATGGCTACACCTTC | CAWAPGQGPGNYGYTF
TRBJ1-2 | TRBV5-4 | TRBD1 | once | TGTGCCAGCACCAGGGACAGGGTGACTTCGGATGGCTACACCTTC | CASTRDRVTSDGYTF
TRBJ2-7 | TRBV4-1 | TRBD2 | - | TGCGCCAGCAGCCAAGCCGACCTAGCGGGGGGGCACGAGCAGTACTTC | CASSQADLAGGHEQYF
TRBJ2-7 | TRBV3-1/TRBV3-2 | - | once | TGTGCCAGCAGTCGATCAGGGAACTACGAGCAGTACTTC | CASSRSGNYEQYF
TRBJ2-7 | TRBV10-3 | TRBD1 | - | TGTGCCATCATTTGGACAGGGGGCTACGAGCAATACTTC | CAIIWTGGYEQYF
TRBJ2-7 | TRBV21-1 | - | few | TGTGCCATCCGAACAGGGCCTCCCTCCTACGAGCAGTACTTC | CAIRTGPPSYEQYF
TRBJ1-6 | TRBV19 | - | - | TGTGCCAGTAGTATAGACAGGGTCTCACCCCTCCACTTT | CASSIDRVSPLHF
TRBJ2-7 | TRBV12-5 | - | - | TGTGCTAGTGGTTCAACCGGTCCGAGCTCCTACGAGCAGTACTTC | CASGSTGPSSYEQYF
TRBJ1-2 | TRBV27 | TRBD1 | few | TGTGCCAGCAGTCCGCGGACAGGGGTAGGGGATGGCTACACCTTC | CASSPRTGVGDGYTF
TRBJ1-1 | TRBV10-1 | - | few | TGCGCCAGCAGTGACGGGGTTCACACTGAAGCTTTCTTT | CASSDGVHTEAFF
TRBJ1-4 | TRBV9 | TRBD1 | - | TGTGCCAGCAGCGCGTTGGGGACAGGGAATGAAAAACTGTTTTTT | CASSALGTGNEKLFF
TRBJ1-2 | TRBV5-4 | - | few | TGTGCCAGCAGCTTGCATGCAGGGAACTATGGCTACACCTTC | CASSLHAGNYGYTF
TRBJ2-1 | TRBV5-4 | TRBD2 | - | TGTGCCAGCAGCTCCCCCCTAGCGGCATCCTACAATGAGCAGTTCTTC | CASSSPLAASYNEQFF
TRBJ2-1 | TRBV7-8 | TRBD1 | - | TGTGCCAGCAAAACCGGGACAGATTACAATGAGCAGTTCTTC | CASKTGTDYNEQFF
TRBJ1-1 | TRBV30 | - | - | TGTGCCTGGAGTATTGGGCAGGGGAACACTGAAGCTTTCTTT | CAWSIGQGNTEAFF
TRBJ1-1 | TRBV6-5 | - | - | TGTGCCAGCAGAGGACAATACACTGAAGCTTTCTTT | CASRGQYTEAFF
TRBJ1-5 | TRBV6-5 | - | - | TGTGCCGCCAGGGGCAATCAGCCCCAGCATTTT | CAARGNQPQHF
TRBJ2-7 | TRBV7-6 | TRBD1 | few | TGTGCCAGCAGCTTAGCAGGGGGCAACTACGAGCAGTACTTC | CASSLAGGNYEQYF